The 15 T cell receptor beta chains below all came from one sample that was sequenced in a study of T-cell memory formation after mild COVID-19. MiXCR, applied by TCRdb to the 5' RACE reads, yields one record per CDR3 protein. The sample holds about 350,000 distinct CDR3 sequences, around 15% seen once. The source material was PBMCs or a T cell subset sorted from them (not recorded which). The receptors come from a man younger than 30 who had mild COVID-19 (a few samples of this study predate the infection). Cell type and time point are not known.

In its sample, this clonotype was seen a few times. The rearrangement links TRBV4-1 to TRBJ2-7; TRBD1 agrees at 7 bases. CDR3 length equals 15 residues. The germline gives CDR1 MGHRA, CDR2 YSYEKL. V lost 4 bases, J lost 1 base, and 7 bases stayed unmatched. The DNA for the CDR3 is TGCGCCAGCAGCCCCTTGGACAGGACGTCCTACGAGCAGTACTTC. This encodes CASSPLDRTSYEQYF.

The genes are TRBV11-2 and TRBJ2-5; D possibly matches TRBD1 or TRBD2 (7 bases each). The CDR3 runs to 15 residues. The V end was cut by 4 bases, the J end by 2 bases, with 14 bases between. CDR1 SGHAT and CDR2 FQNNGV come from the germline V gene. This CDR3 is CASSSGGAYQETQYF. CDR3 sequence (DNA): TGTGCCAGCAGCTCAGGGGGGGCGTATCAAGAGACCCAGTACTTC.

This clonotype appeared a few times. This chain connects TRBV7-3 to TRBJ2-5; TRBD1 or TRBD2 may be the D gene (5 bases each). V lost 8 bases and J lost 5, with 18 bases in between. The CDR3 runs to 14 residues. The germline V gene has CDR1 SGHTA and CDR2 FQGTGA. CDR3 region: CASSLGLGAETQYF. The CDR3 DNA reads as TGTGCCAGCTCCTTGGGCCTCGGGGCGGAGACCCAGTACTTC.

This clonotype has ten or more counts. The chain links TRBV4-3 to TRBJ1-4; 10 positions match TRBD1. Germline-derived CDR1 and CDR2 are LGHNA and YSLEER. The V gene end was trimmed by 6 bases and the J gene end by 8 bases; junction bases not matched to a gene: 12. The CDR3 spans 16 residues. The CDR3, as DNA: TGCGCCAGCAGGCCGGGACAGGGGAAAGGTGGAGAAAAACTGTTTTTT. Protein: CASRPGQGKGGEKLFF.

This clonotype appeared many times. The chain has TRBV19 and TRBJ2-1; perhaps TRBD1 as D (5 bases). CDR1 and CDR2 (germline): LNHDA, SQIVND (reference sequence). Trimming cost V 4 bases and J 15 bases, with 16 bases left between them. The CDR3 runs to 12 residues. The CDR3: CASSNPLGAPFF. CDR3 in DNA: TGTGCCAGTAGTAATCCTCTAGGGGCTCCGTTCTTC.

This clonotype was picked up a small number of times. The CDR3 bases are TGTGCCAGCAGAGGCTGGCAGGGCGCGTTTGGCGAGCAGTACGTC. Protein product: CASRGWQGAFGEQYV. This chain uses TRBV2 with TRBJ2-7; a weak D match, TRBD1 (5 bases). The germline CDR1 and CDR2 sequences are SNHLY and FYNNEI. The CDR3 runs 15 residues. V was pared by 6 bases and J by 6 bases, with 21 bases between.

The table lists this clonotype with many counts. The genes are TRBV6-6 and TRBJ2-3; D is possibly TRBD2 (6 bases). CDR1 is MNHNY, CDR2 SVGAGI, per germline (reference sequence). This CDR3 contains 15 residues. Trimming took off 6 bases at V and 4 bases at J, with 17 bases between the two ends. The CDR3 loop is CASRLSGTGADTQYF. CDR3 DNA sequence: TGTGCCAGCAGACTTAGCGGCACCGGCGCAGATACGCAGTATTTT.

This clonotype was detected only a few times. The genes are TRBV20-1 and TRBJ2-1; 13 nucleotides line up with TRBD2. Germline V lookup: CDR1 DFQATT, CDR2 SNEGSKA (reference sequence). V trimming: 3 bases; J trimming: 9 bases; junction bases outside the gene matches: 8. CDR3 size: 15 residues. CDR3 residues: CSASHSTSGGTEQFF. CDR3 sequence (DNA): TGCAGTGCTAGCCACTCGACTAGCGGGGGGACTGAGCAGTTCTTC.

The V call is TRBV20-1, the J call TRBJ1-1; tentative D call: TRBD1 (5 bases). CDR1 DFQATT and CDR2 SNEGSKA come from the germline V gene (reference sequence). With 5 bases removed from V and 2 bases from J, the gap between germline ends came to 12 bases. The CDR3 length is 13 residues. In DNA form, the CDR3 reads TGCAGTGCTTTGGGACCGTCAAACACTGAAGCTTTCTTT. Protein: CSALGPSNTEAFF.

This clonotype was detected only a few times. The V call is TRBV4-1, the J call TRBJ1-2, with 8 bases matching TRBD1. This CDR3 has 13 residues. Germline assignment: CDR1 MGHRA and CDR2 YSYEKL. V shed 5 bases and J 8 bases; nucleotides not matched to a gene: 7. The CDR3 reads CASSKTGDGGYTF. CDR3 in DNA: TGCGCCAGCAGCAAGACAGGGGATGGAGGCTACACCTTC.

This clonotype came up a few times. The gene calls are TRBV28 and TRBJ2-7; D call uncertain. The CDR3 sequence is 16 residues long. CDR1 is MDHEN and CDR2 is SYDVKM in the germline V gene. Trimming took 3 bases from V and 2 from J, leaving 17 bases between them. This CDR3 is CASSFRLTDLTYEQYV. CDR3 in DNA: TGTGCCAGCAGTTTCCGGCTGACTGACCTAACCTACGAGCAGTACGTC.

The gene calls are TRBV12-3 or TRBV12-4 and TRBJ1-4; D ambiguous. Trimming took 2 bases from V and 5 from J, leaving 9 bases between them. The CDR3 loop spans 14 amino acids. The CDR3 sequence: CASSLWQLNEKLFF. DNA for the CDR3: TGTGCCAGCAGTTTATGGCAGTTAAATGAAAAACTGTTTTTT.

The rearrangement links TRBV4-1 to TRBJ1-2; D possibly corresponds to TRBD1 (5 bases). Germline-derived CDR1 and CDR2 are MGHRA and YSYEKL. The CDR3 loop spans 12 amino acids. V was clipped by 1 base and J by 8 bases, with 8 bases between them. The CDR3 DNA reads TGCGCCAGCAGCCAAGCCCAGGGAGGCTACACCTTC. It is translated as CASSQAQGGYTF.

The CDR3 is CASSYATGDGYTF. Here the CDR3 DNA reads TGTGCCAGCAGTTACGCCACAGGGGATGGCTACACCTTC. The chain has TRBV6-5 and TRBJ1-2; 7 positions match TRBD1. Germline CDR1 and CDR2: MNHEY and SVGAGI. With V trimmed by 2 bases and J by 6 bases, 3 bases remained unmatched. CDR3 size: 13 residues.

This sequence joins TRBV6-5 and TRBJ1-2; 9 bases are a match to TRBD1. The germline gives CDR1 MNHEY, CDR2 SVGAGI. The V and J ends lost 5 bases and 3 bases, in that order; junction bases with no gene match: 4. The CDR3 consists of 14 residues. The CDR3 sequence: CASSTQGADYGYTF. In DNA form, the CDR3 reads TGTGCCAGCAGTACACAGGGGGCTGACTATGGCTACACCTTC.